This T cell receptor (beta chain) was captured in a study of T cells after yellow fever vaccination. Looking at the study overall: In the case of low-cell-number fractions, SMART-Seq v4 Ultra Low Input was used for preparation.

Study-level findings and limits: CD4 and CD8 compartments shared a small share of clonotypes, likely from convergent recombination. At less than 97% for CD4 and approximately 89% for CD8, most primary-vaccination clones showed up again after the booster.

This clonotype was detected only a few times. Its antigen remains unidentified. Each CDR3 protein gets one entry after TCRdb re-called the 5' RACE reads with MiXCR. Seen here are about 69,000 distinct CDR3 sequences, 5% to 6.5% observed once, and the top ten hold around 2.1%. The sequence came from a man aged 18-30 years who received the YFV17D yellow fever vaccine. The material sequenced was CD4+ T cells sorted from PBMCs, taken roughly 15 days after the first yellow fever vaccination.

CDR3: CASSGMGSWSQETQYF. CDR3 nucleotides: TGTGCCAGCAGCGGAATGGGTAGTTGGAGCCAAGAGACCCAGTACTTC. This rearrangement joins TRBV9 to TRBJ2-5; D not certain. V was pared by 3 bases and J by 1 base, with 16 bases between. The germline CDR1 and CDR2 sequences are SGDLS and YYNGEE. CDR3 size: 16 residues. The whole variable domain, remainder taken from reference TRBV9 and TRBJ2-5, is DSGVTQTPKHLITATGQRVTLRCSPRSGDLSVYWYQQSLDQGLQFLIQYYNGEERAKGNILERFSAQQFPDLHSELNLSSLELGDSALYFCASSGMGSWSQETQYFGPGTRLLVL.